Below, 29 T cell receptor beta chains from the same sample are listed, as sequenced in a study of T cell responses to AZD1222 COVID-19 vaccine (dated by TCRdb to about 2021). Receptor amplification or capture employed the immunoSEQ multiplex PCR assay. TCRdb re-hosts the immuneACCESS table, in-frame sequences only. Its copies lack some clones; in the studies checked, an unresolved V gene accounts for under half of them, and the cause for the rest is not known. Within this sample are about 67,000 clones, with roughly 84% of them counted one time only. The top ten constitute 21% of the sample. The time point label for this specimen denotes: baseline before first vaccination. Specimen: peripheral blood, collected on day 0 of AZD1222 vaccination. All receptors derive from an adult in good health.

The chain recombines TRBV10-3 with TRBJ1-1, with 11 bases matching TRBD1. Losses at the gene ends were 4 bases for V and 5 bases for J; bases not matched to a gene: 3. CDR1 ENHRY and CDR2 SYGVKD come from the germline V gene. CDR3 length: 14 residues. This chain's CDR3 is CAISGTGGATEAFF. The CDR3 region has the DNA TGTGCCATCAGTGGGACAGGGGGCGCGACTGAAGCTTTCTTT.

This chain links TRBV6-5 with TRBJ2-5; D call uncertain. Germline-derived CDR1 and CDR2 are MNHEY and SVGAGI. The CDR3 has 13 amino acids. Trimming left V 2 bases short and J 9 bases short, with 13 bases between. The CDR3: CASSYTQVGAQYF. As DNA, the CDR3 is TGTGCCAGCAGTTACACCCAGGTTGGGGCCCAGTACTTC.

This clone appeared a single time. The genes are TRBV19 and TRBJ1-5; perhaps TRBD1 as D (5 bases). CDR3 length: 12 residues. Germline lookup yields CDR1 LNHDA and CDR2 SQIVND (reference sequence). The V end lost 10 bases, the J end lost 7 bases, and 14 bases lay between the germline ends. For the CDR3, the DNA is TGTGCCACCCAATGGGGGAAACAGCCCCAGCATTTT. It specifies CATQWGKQPQHF.

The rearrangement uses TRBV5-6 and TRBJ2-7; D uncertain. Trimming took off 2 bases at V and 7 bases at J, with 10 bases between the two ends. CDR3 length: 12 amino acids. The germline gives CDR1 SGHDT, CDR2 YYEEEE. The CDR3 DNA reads TGTGCCAGCAGCTTCGCTCCCTCGGAGCAGTACTTC. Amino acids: CASSFAPSEQYF.

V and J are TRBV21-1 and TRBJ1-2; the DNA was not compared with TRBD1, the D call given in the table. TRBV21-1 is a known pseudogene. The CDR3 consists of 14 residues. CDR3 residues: CASSKTGGKNGYTF. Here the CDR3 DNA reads TGTGCCAGCAGCAAGACAGGGGGCAAGAATGGCTACACCTTC.

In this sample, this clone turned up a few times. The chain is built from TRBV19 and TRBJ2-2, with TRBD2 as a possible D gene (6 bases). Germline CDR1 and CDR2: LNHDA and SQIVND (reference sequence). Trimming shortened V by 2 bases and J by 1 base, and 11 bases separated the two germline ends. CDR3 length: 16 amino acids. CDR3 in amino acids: CASSIRGRGNTGELFF. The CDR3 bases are TGTGCCAGTAGTATACGAGGGCGGGGGAACACCGGGGAGCTGTTTTTT.

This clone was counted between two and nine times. CDR3 protein: CASSPRRDSYNYGYTF. The CDR3 coding sequence is TGTGCCAGTAGTCCTCGCCGGGACTCCTACAACTATGGCTACACCTTC. The chain couples TRBV19 to TRBJ1-2, with D possibly being TRBD1 (5 bases). The length of the CDR3 is 16 residues. V gave up 5 bases and J gave up 2 bases, with 18 bases separating them. CDR1 is LNHDA and CDR2 is SQIVND in the germline V gene (reference sequence). Full variable domain (rest looked up from reference TRBV19 and TRBJ1-2): DGGITQSPKYLFRKEGQNVTLSCEQNLNHDAMYWYRQDPGQGLRLIYYSQIVNDFQKGDIAEGYSVSREKKESFPLTVTSAQKNPTAFYLCASSPRRDSYNYGYTFGSGTRLTVV.

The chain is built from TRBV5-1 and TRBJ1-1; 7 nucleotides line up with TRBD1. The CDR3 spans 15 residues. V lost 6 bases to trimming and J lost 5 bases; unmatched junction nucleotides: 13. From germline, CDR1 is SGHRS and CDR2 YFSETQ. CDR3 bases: TGCGCCAGCACTACAATGACAGGGAGAAAGACTGAAGCTTTCTTT. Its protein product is CASTTMTGRKTEAFF.

The CDR3 DNA is TGCAGCCTTGTTGGATTAACACTGGCTTTCTTT. Its protein is CSLVGLTLAFF. The rearrangement uses TRBV20-1 and TRBJ1-1; no definite D call. CDR1 DFQATT and CDR2 SNEGSKA come from the germline V gene (reference sequence). There are 11 residues in the CDR3.

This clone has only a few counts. CDR3 coding DNA: TGTGCCAGCAGCTTAGTCAGGGAACATCAGCCCCAGCATTTT. It translates to CASSLVREHQPQHF. This chain links TRBV11-2 with TRBJ1-5; maybe TRBD1 (5 bases). CDR3 length: 14 amino acids. Trimming shortened V by 1 base and J by 5 bases, and 9 bases separated the two germline ends. The germline V gene encodes CDR1 SGHAT and CDR2 FQNNGV.

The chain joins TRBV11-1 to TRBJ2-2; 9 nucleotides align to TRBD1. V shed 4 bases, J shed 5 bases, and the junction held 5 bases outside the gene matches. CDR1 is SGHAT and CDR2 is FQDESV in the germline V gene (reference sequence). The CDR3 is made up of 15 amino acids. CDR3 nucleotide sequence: TGTGCCAGCAGCTCCGGGACAGGGCGGACCGGGGAGCTGTTTTTT. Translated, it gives CASSSGTGRTGELFF.

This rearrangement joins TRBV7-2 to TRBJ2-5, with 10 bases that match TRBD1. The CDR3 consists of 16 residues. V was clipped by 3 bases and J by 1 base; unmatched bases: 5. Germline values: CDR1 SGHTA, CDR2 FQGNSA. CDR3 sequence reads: CASSFGQGGSQETQYF. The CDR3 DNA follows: TGTGCCAGCAGCTTCGGACAGGGGGGAAGCCAAGAGACCCAGTACTTC.

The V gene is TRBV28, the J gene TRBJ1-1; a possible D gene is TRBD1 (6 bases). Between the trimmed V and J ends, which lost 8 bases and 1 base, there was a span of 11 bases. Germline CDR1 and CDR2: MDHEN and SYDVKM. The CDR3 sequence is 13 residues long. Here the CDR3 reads CASQGSGNTEAFF. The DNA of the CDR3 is TGTGCCAGCCAGGGGTCCGGGAACACTGAAGCTTTCTTT.

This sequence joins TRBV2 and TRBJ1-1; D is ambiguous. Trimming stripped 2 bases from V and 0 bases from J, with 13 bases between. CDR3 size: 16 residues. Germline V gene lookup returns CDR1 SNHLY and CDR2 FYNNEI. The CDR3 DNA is TGTGCCAGCAGTGAATCGTCCCCGGATGTGAACACTGAAGCTTTCTTT. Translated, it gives CASSESSPDVNTEAFF.

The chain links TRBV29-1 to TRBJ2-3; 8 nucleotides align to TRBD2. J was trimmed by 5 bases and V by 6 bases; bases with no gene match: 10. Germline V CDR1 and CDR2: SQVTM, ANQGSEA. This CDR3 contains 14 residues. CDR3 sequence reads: CSVNRDRGGDTQYF. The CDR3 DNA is TGCAGCGTGAACAGGGACCGGGGGGGAGATACGCAGTATTTT.

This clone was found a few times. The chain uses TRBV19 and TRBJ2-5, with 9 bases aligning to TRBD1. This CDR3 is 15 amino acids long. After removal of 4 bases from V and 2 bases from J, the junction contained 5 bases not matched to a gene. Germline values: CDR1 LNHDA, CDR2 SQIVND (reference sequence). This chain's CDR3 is CASSSYRGRQETQYF. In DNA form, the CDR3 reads TGTGCCAGTAGTAGCTACAGGGGGCGGCAAGAGACCCAGTACTTC.

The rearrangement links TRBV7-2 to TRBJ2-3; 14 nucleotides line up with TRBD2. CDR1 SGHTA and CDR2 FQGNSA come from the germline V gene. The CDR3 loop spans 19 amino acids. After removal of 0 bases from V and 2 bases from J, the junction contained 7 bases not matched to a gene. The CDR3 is CASSLALRTSGGNTDTQYF. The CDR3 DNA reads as TGTGCCAGCAGCTTAGCGCTGAGGACTAGCGGGGGGAACACAGATACGCAGTATTTT.

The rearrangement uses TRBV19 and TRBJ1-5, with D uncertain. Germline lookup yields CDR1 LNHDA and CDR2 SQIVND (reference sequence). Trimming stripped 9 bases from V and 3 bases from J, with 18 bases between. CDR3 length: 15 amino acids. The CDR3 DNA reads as TGTGCCAGCCAAACCCCCTCTCAGAACAATCAGCCCCAGCATTTT. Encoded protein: CASQTPSQNNQPQHF.

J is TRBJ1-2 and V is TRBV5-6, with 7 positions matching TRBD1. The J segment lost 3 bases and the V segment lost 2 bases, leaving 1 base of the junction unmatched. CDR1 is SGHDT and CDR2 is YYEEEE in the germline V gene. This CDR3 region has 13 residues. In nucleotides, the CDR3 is TGTGCCAGCAGCTTTACAGGGGACTATGGCTACACCTTC. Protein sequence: CASSFTGDYGYTF.

CDR3 sequence (DNA): TGTGCCAGCGGACCCGGTCTGTATAATTCACCCCTCCACTTT. This codes for CASGPGLYNSPLHF. This chain links TRBV2 with TRBJ1-6; no clear D. The germline V and J ends were trimmed by 8 bases and 4 bases, with 12 bases remaining between them. The germline gives CDR1 SNHLY, CDR2 FYNNEI. The CDR3 totals 14 residues.

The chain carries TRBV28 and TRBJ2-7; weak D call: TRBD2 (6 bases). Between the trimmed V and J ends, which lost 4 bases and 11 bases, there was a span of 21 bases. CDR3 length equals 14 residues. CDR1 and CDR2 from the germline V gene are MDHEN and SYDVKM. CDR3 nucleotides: TGTGCCAGCAGTTCCATGACTAGTTACCGGTACGAGTACTTC. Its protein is CASSSMTSYRYEYF.

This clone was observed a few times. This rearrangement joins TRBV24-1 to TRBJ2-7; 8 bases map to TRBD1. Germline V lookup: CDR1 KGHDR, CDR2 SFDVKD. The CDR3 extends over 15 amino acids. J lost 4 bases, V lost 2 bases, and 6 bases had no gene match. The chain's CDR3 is CATSDSQGAGYEQYF. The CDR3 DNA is TGTGCCACCAGTGATTCGCAGGGGGCTGGATACGAGCAGTACTTC.

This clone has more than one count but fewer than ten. CDR3 in DNA: TGCGCCAGCAGTGACCCGGGGACAGAAGAGCAGTACTTC. It yields the protein CASSDPGTEEQYF. The chain combines TRBV10-1 with TRBJ2-7; 7 nucleotides agree with TRBD1. CDR3 length equals 13 residues. Germline V gene sequence: CDR1 WNHNN, CDR2 SYGVQD (reference sequence). Germline trimming cut 3 bases from V and 7 bases from J; bases unmatched to any gene: 6.

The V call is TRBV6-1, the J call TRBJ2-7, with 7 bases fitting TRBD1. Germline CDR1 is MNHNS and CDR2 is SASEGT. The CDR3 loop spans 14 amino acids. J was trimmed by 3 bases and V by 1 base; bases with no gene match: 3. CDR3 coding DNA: TGTGCCAGCAGTGAAGAGGCAGGGGGCTACGAGCAGTACTTC. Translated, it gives CASSEEAGGYEQYF.

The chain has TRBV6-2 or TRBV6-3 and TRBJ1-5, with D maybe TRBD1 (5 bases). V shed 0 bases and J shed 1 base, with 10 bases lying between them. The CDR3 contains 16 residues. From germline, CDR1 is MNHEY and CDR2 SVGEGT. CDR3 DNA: TGTGCCAGCAGTTACTCCGCAGGGTTCAGCAATCAGCCCCAGCATTTT. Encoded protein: CASSYSAGFSNQPQHF.

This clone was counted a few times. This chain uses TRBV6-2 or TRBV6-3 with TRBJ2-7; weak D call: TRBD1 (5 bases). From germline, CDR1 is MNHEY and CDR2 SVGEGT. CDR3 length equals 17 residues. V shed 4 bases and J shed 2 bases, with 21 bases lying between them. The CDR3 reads CASSFSTRFPDTYEQYF. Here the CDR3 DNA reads TGTGCCAGCAGTTTTTCGACTCGGTTCCCGGACACCTACGAGCAGTACTTC.

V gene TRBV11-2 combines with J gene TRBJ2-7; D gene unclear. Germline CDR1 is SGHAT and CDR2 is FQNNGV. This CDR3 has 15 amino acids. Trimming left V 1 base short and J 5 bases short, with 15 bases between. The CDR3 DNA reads TGTGCCAGCAGCTTAGTTTCCAGTAATGTGAACGAGCAGTACTTC. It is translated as CASSLVSSNVNEQYF.

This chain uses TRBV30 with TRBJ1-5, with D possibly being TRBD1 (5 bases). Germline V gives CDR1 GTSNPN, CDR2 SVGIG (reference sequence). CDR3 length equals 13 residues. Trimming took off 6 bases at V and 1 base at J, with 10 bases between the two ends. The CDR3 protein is CACEGSSNQPQHF. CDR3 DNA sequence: TGTGCCTGCGAGGGGTCGAGCAATCAGCCCCAGCATTTT.

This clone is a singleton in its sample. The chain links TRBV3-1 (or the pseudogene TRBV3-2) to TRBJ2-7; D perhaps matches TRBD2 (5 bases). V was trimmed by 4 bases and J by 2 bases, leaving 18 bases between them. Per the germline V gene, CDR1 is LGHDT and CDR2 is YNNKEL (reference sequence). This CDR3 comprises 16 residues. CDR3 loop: CASSRSNLGSTYEQYF. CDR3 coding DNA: TGTGCCAGCAGCCGAAGTAACCTGGGGAGCACCTACGAGCAGTACTTC.